A single sample gave rise to the 16 T cell receptor beta chains below, sequenced in a study of graft-versus-host responses after intestinal transplantation. Method: immunoSEQ multiplex PCR; TCRdb's copy keeps in-frame clones and lacks some. The sample yields more than 45,000 clones, under 95% seen once. This specimen was PBMCs, taken less than 130 days after intestinal transplantation. These receptors all stem from a human patient who received an intestinal transplant, so some T cells may come from the graft donor.

This chain connects TRBV6-1 to TRBJ2-1, with 7 positions matching TRBD2. With 2 bases clipped from V and 4 bases from J, the junction kept 8 bases outside the gene matches. In germline, CDR1 is MNHNS, CDR2 SASEGT. CDR3 size: 16 residues. The CDR3 loop reads CASSEKRIAGYNEQFF. The CDR3, as DNA: TGTGCCAGCAGTGAAAAGCGGATAGCGGGTTACAATGAGCAGTTCTTC.

The rearrangement uses TRBV13 and TRBJ2-1; no definite D call. CDR1 and CDR2 (germline): PRHDT, FYEKMQ (reference sequence). The CDR3 extends over 15 amino acids. Trimming took off 1 base at V and 1 base at J, with 8 bases between the two ends. CDR3 sequence: CASSLAIRSYNEQFF. In nucleotides, the CDR3 is TGTGCCAGCAGCTTAGCCATAAGATCCTACAATGAGCAGTTCTTC.

The J gene is TRBJ2-7, the V gene TRBV7-9, with 11 bases fitting TRBD2. The V gene end was trimmed by 5 bases and the J gene end by 1 base; junction bases not matched to a gene: 4. Germline V gene lookup returns CDR1 SEHNR and CDR2 FQNEAQ (reference sequence). The CDR3 extends over 15 amino acids. CDR3 loop: CASSQTSGTSYEQYF. CDR3 sequence (DNA): TGTGCCAGCAGCCAGACTAGCGGGACATCCTACGAGCAGTACTTC.

This chain connects TRBV11-1 to TRBJ1-1; maybe TRBD1 (6 bases). The V gene's germline CDR1 is SGHAT and CDR2 FQDESV (reference sequence). The V gene lost 1 base and the J gene lost 4 bases, with 10 bases spanning the gap. This CDR3 is 14 amino acids long. The CDR3 DNA follows: TGTGCCAGCAGCTTAGAGGGGGGGCTCACTGAAGCTTTCTTT. It specifies CASSLEGGLTEAFF.

This rearrangement joins TRBV5-1 to TRBJ2-5; D remains ambiguous. The assigned J gene may be wrong: the sequence end matches TRBJ2-7 better. Germline CDR1 and CDR2: SGHRS and YFSETQ. This CDR3 is 13 amino acids long. In DNA form, the CDR3 reads TGCGCCAGCAGCTTCGGTACCTCATACGAGCAGTACTTC. Translating gives CASSFGTSYEQYF.

The rearrangement joins TRBV7-2 to TRBJ2-3; D is perhaps TRBD2 (6 bases). This CDR3 contains 16 residues. CDR1 and CDR2 from the germline V gene are SGHTA and FQGNSA. V shed 3 bases and J shed 1 base, with 14 bases lying between them. Here the CDR3 DNA reads TGTGCCAGCAGCTTTCGGCCCGGAGGGGGCACAGATACGCAGTATTTT. Its protein product is CASSFRPGGGTDTQYF.

This chain uses TRBV28 with TRBJ2-7; D not certain. This CDR3 spans 15 amino acids. Trimming took off 7 bases at V and 0 bases at J, with 16 bases between the two ends. Germline V lookup: CDR1 MDHEN, CDR2 SYDVKM. CDR3 protein: CASTRNSAFSYEQYF. The CDR3, as DNA: TGTGCCAGCACCCGAAATTCGGCCTTCTCCTACGAGCAGTACTTC. Full variable domain (outside the CDR3, taken from reference TRBV28 and TRBJ2-7): DVKVTQSSRYLVKRTGEKVFLECVQDMDHENMFWYRQDPGLGLRLIYFSYDVKMKEKGDIPEGYSVSREKKERFSLILESASTNQTSMYLCASTRNSAFSYEQYFGPGTRLTVT.

The chain has TRBV5-1 and TRBJ1-1; 7 bases map to TRBD1. The germline V gene has CDR1 SGHRS and CDR2 YFSETQ. Trimming cost V 4 bases and J 0 bases; bases outside gene matches: 9. CDR3 length equals 16 residues. The CDR3 nucleotides are TGCGCCAGCAGCCCTCGGACAGGCCTCATGAACACTGAAGCTTTCTTT. Translation: CASSPRTGLMNTEAFF.

As to this clone: This same CDR3 is encoded by further DNA sequences in the sample. The chain employs TRBV7-9 and TRBJ1-5, with D unresolved. This CDR3 has 14 amino acids. The V end was cut by 1 base, the J end by 7 bases, with 11 bases between. The V gene's germline CDR1 is SEHNR and CDR2 FQNEAQ (reference sequence). CDR3 loop: CASSLGVGRQPQHF. The CDR3 DNA reads as TGTGCCAGCAGCTTAGGGGTGGGGAGACAGCCCCAGCATTTT.

This chain links TRBV6-1 with TRBJ2-4, with a tentative D call TRBD1 (5 bases). V was trimmed by 4 bases and J by 0 bases, leaving 7 bases between them. Germline values: CDR1 MNHNS, CDR2 SASEGT. This CDR3 has 14 amino acids. The CDR3 bases are TGTGCCAGCAGTGGGGGCCTAGCCAAAAACATTCAGTACTTC. Encoded protein: CASSGGLAKNIQYF.

This chain joins TRBV10-2 and TRBJ2-1; TRBD1 is a possible D gene (6 bases). CDR3 length: 13 amino acids. Germline V gene lookup returns CDR1 WSHSY and CDR2 SAAADI. V lost 8 bases and J 2 bases, leaving 10 bases between the germline ends. For the CDR3, the DNA is TGCGCCAGCTCACAGGGTACCTACAATGAGCAGTTCTTC. It encodes CASSQGTYNEQFF.

The chain recombines TRBV15 with TRBJ1-5; D unclear. Trimming left V 1 base short and J 9 bases short, with 16 bases between. Germline assignment: CDR1 LNHNV and CDR2 YYDKDF (reference sequence). The CDR3 has 15 amino acids. The CDR3 sequence: CATSRVAIGSWPQHF. CDR3 sequence (DNA): TGTGCCACCAGCAGAGTGGCTATAGGGTCTTGGCCCCAGCATTTT.

The rearrangement joins TRBV7-3 to TRBJ2-1; D call uncertain. The CDR3 is 15 residues long. Between the trimmed V and J ends, which lost 2 bases and 4 bases, there was a span of 12 bases. Per germline, CDR1 SGHTA and CDR2 FQGTGA. CDR3 region: CASSLFPNRYNEQFF. The DNA of the CDR3 is TGTGCCAGCAGCTTATTTCCAAACCGTTACAATGAGCAGTTCTTC.

The V and J genes are TRBV28 and TRBJ1-5; weak D call: TRBD1 (6 bases). V was clipped by 3 bases and J by 3 bases, with 12 bases between them. Germline V lookup: CDR1 MDHEN, CDR2 SYDVKM. This CDR3 is 15 amino acids long. CDR3 nucleotides: TGTGCCAGCAGTTTCTCGCGACAGGACAATCAGCCCCAGCATTTT. This translates into CASSFSRQDNQPQHF.

This clone was seen a few times. Other DNA sequences in the same sample also yield this CDR3. The chain's CDR3 is CASSLNSGNTIYF. The CDR3 DNA is TGTGCCAGCAGCCTTAACTCTGGAAACACCATATATTTT. This chain connects TRBV7-9 to TRBJ1-3; D remains unclear. The germline CDR1 and CDR2 sequences are SEHNR and FQNEAQ (reference sequence). The CDR3 length is 13 residues. V was clipped by 5 bases and J by 0 bases, with 5 bases between them.

J is TRBJ2-2 and V is TRBV4-2; D is undetermined. Looked up from germline, CDR1 is LGHNA and CDR2 is YNFKEQ. This CDR3 contains 15 residues. V was clipped by 4 bases and J by 7 bases, with 16 bases between them. Here the CDR3 reads CASSREDRTGGELFF. In nucleotides, the CDR3 is TGTGCCAGCAGCCGAGAGGACCGGACCGGCGGGGAGCTGTTTTTT.